The entry below gives a single TCR beta chain sequence along with its context. The germline gene is not matched at one end of the junction; a read error may be the cause. This CDR3 has 14 amino acids. Germline V lookup: CDR1 MGHRA, CDR2 YSYEKL. The naive CD8 fraction comprised CD45RO-negative cells positively selected for CCR7 and excluded terminally differentiated effector memory CD45RA+ cells. The sample belongs to a study of shared clonotypes between healthy human individuals. Study overall: Plates per donor: three CD4 naive, three CD4 memory, two CD8 naive, one CD8 memory.

Measured with immunoSEQ multiplex PCR; TCRdb has only the in-frame clones, and not every one. The sample has 800,000 to 950,000 clones; around 96% are singletons. The clonotype originates from a man under 40 in good health. The V call is TRBV4-1, the J call TRBJ2-3; possibly TRBD1 or TRBD2 for D (5 bases each). The sequenced material came from naive CD8+ T cells sorted from blood. In DNA, the CDR3 is TGCGCCAGCAGCCAAGGAGGGACGGGGTTTACCGTGGATTTT. Translation gives CASSQGGTGFTVDF.